This T cell receptor (beta chain) was profiled in a study of blood T cell repertoires in COVID-19. On the study more broadly: T cells, B-cell-depleted T cells, or PBMCs provided the cDNA or gDNA that served as material.

In the source study's methods: Cell counts per sample came from amplifying reference gene primers. The data were produced by immunoSEQ multiplex PCR, yet TCRdb's version contains in-frame clones alone and is incomplete. That table gives V, J and clone size, and the DNA gave D and trimming. The profile shows some 310,000 clones, over 75% of them singletons. V shed 4 bases, J shed 2 bases, and the junction held 13 bases outside the gene matches. CDR1 is MNHNS and CDR2 is SASEGT in the germline V gene. The CDR3 sequence is 17 residues long. The TCR was taken from a man aged 50-60 years with active or convalescent COVID-19. Sequenced material: peripheral blood. The V gene is TRBV6-1, the J gene TRBJ1-2, with 7 bases fitting TRBD1. Here the CDR3 DNA reads TGTGCCAGCAGTGCAACCGGGACAGCGACTCTAAACTATGGCTACACCTTC. Translated: CASSATGTATLNYGYTF.